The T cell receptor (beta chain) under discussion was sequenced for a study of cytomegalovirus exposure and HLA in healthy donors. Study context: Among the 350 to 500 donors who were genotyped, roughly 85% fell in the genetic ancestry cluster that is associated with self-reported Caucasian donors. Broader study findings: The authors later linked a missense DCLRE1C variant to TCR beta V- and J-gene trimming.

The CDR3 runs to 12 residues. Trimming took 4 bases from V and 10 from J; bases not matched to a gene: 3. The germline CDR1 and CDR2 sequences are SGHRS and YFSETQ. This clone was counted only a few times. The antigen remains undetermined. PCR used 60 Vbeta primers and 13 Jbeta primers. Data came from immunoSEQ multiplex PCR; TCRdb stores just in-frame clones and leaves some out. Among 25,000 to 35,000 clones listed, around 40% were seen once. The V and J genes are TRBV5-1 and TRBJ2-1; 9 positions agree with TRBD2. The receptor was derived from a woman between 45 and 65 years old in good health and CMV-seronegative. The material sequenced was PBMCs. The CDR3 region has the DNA TGCGCCAGCAGCCAGACTAGCGGAGAGCAGTTCTTC. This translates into CASSQTSGEQFF.